This is a list of T cell receptor beta chains from one sample in a study of cytomegalovirus exposure and HLA in healthy donors. Method: immunoSEQ multiplex PCR; TCRdb's copy keeps in-frame clones and lacks some. The sample includes about 240,000 clones, about 86% of them seen just once. The sequenced sample consisted of PBMCs. The origin of the receptors is a woman aged 25 to 39 in good health and CMV-seropositive. Both conserved end residues are part of each CDR3. A D gene is named only where the DNA matches it firmly. Clone size is given for some rows only: seen once, a few or many times, or a class if the clone is expanded.

D,V,J,size,DNA,CDR3
TRBD2,TRBV10-2,TRBJ2-7,NA,TGCGCCAGCAGTATAGCGGGAGGGACCTACGAGCAGTACTTC,CASSIAGGTYEQYF
TRBD1,TRBV30,TRBJ1-5,NA,TGTGCCTGGAGCCGGGGACAGGGGGCAGGCAATCAGCCCCAGCATTTT,CAWSRGQGAGNQPQHF
NA,TRBV27,TRBJ2-7,NA,TGTGCCAGCAGCCCGGGACTTGATACCTACGAGCAGTACTTC,CASSPGLDTYEQYF
NA,TRBV19,TRBJ2-6,NA,TGTGCCAGTATCTTCACAGGTGCTGGGGCCAACGTCCTGACTTTC,CASIFTGAGANVLTF
NA,TRBV6-1,TRBJ1-1,once,TGTGCCAGCGACCAACAGCTGAACACTGAAGCTTTCTTT,CASDQQLNTEAFF
NA,TRBV7-8,TRBJ1-1,NA,TGTGCCAGCAGCTTGGGAGGGACGGGCACTGAAGCTTTCTTT,CASSLGGTGTEAFF
TRBD2,TRBV27,TRBJ2-7,NA,TGTGCCAGCAGCCCGAGGACTAGTTATCCCGACGAGCAGTACTTC,CASSPRTSYPDEQYF
TRBD2,TRBV11-3,TRBJ2-7,NA,TGTGCCAGCAGCCCCCGGGCCGGGACTAGCGGGAGCTCCTACGAGCAGTACTTC,CASSPRAGTSGSSYEQYF
TRBD1,TRBV6-5,TRBJ1-2,NA,TGTGCCAGCACTGGACAGGGACGCTATGGCTACACCTTC,CASTGQGRYGYTF
TRBD2,TRBV5-1,TRBJ2-2,once,TGCGCCAGCAGCTTGGCGGGAGGGGAAACCGGGGAGCTGTTTTTT,CASSLAGGETGELFF
NA,TRBV5-1,TRBJ1-2,once,TGCGCCAGCAGCCCGCAGGGGATTGACTATGGCTACACCTTC,CASSPQGIDYGYTF
TRBD2,TRBV11-3,TRBJ2-3,NA,TGTGCCAGCAGCTTCGCGGGAGGAGGAGATACGCAGTATTTT,CASSFAGGGDTQYF
TRBD2,TRBV27,TRBJ2-5,NA,TGTGCCAGCAGTTTCTTAGCGGGAGCGCGGGAGACCCAGTACTTC,CASSFLAGARETQYF
NA,TRBV6-5,TRBJ2-2,NA,TGTGCCAGCAGTTGGACAGCGTCGAACACCGGGGAGCTGTTTTTT,CASSWTASNTGELFF
NA,TRBV29-1,TRBJ2-1,NA,TGCAGCGTTGAGGAGTTTATTCGGGATGAGCAGTTCTTC,CSVEEFIRDEQFF
TRBD1,TRBV2,TRBJ1-5,NA,TGTGCCAGCAGGACAGGGATGGGTAGCAATCAGCCCCAGCATTTT,CASRTGMGSNQPQHF
NA,TRBV5-1,TRBJ2-5,NA,TGCGCCAGCAGCTTGCAGACACAAGAGACCCAGTACTTC,CASSLQTQETQYF
TRBD1,TRBV30,TRBJ2-7,NA,TGTGCCTGGGTAGACAGGGCAGACTACGAGCAGTACTTC,CAWVDRADYEQYF
NA,TRBV2,TRBJ1-4,NA,TGTGCCAGCACAATGGCTCATGAAAAACTGTTTTTT,CASTMAHEKLFF
TRBD1,TRBV10-2,TRBJ1-2,NA,TGCGCCAGCACAGGGACAGGAGCTAACTATGGCTACACCTTC,CASTGTGANYGYTF
NA,TRBV15,TRBJ2-1,NA,TGTGCCACCAGCAGAGACCAGCGGGATGAGCAGTTCTTC,CATSRDQRDEQFF
NA,TRBV30,TRBJ2-7,few,TGTGCCTGGCTACCCCCGCGGGACCACGAGCAGTACTTC,CAWLPPRDHEQYF
TRBD1,TRBV18,TRBJ2-2,NA,TGTGCCAGCTCCCTCGTGGGACAGGCCGTTAAGACCGGGGAGCTGTTTTTT,CASSLVGQAVKTGELFF
NA,TRBV30,TRBJ2-7,NA,TGTGCCTGGAGTCTCCCGCGCGGGGCTTCCTACGAGCAGTACTTC,CAWSLPRGASYEQYF
NA,TRBV19,TRBJ1-5,NA,TGTGCCAGTTCCAGGGCTAGTCAGCCCCAGCATTTT,CASSRASQPQHF
TRBD1,TRBV5-1,TRBJ1-4,NA,TGCGCCAGCAGCCGTGGGACAGACCCAACCGCTAGGAATGAAAAACTGTTTTTT,CASSRGTDPTARNEKLFF
TRBD1,TRBV5-1,TRBJ2-3,NA,TGCGCCAGCAGCCTAAGTGGACAGGGTGTGGATACGCAGTATTTT,CASSLSGQGVDTQYF
NA,TRBV30,TRBJ1-2,few,TGTGCCTGGAACTCCAGGCAGAACTATGGCTACACCTTC,CAWNSRQNYGYTF
NA,TRBV10-3,TRBJ1-3,NA,TGTGCCATCAGTGAACAGATCTCTGGAAACACCATATATTTT,CAISEQISGNTIYF
TRBD2,TRBV7-2,TRBJ2-7,NA,TGTGCCAGCAGCTGGGGGACTAGTGTCTGGAGCGAGCAGTACTTC,CASSWGTSVWSEQYF
NA,TRBV18,TRBJ2-7,NA,TGTGCCAGCTCCCCAGACCGGGACTCAGGAACCTACGAGCAGTACTTC,CASSPDRDSGTYEQYF
TRBD2,TRBV28,TRBJ2-3,NA,TGTGCCAGCAGTGGGGCGGGAGTCTTTCCAGATACGCAGTATTTT,CASSGAGVFPDTQYF
NA,TRBV5-1,TRBJ2-3,once,TGCGCCAGCAGCTTGGCTATTCTAGCAACCGATACGCAGTATTTT,CASSLAILATDTQYF
NA,TRBV27,TRBJ2-3,NA,TGTGCCAGCAGTCAGGAGACAGTTCGCACAGATACGCAGTATTTT,CASSQETVRTDTQYF
TRBD1,TRBV30,TRBJ1-5,NA,TGTGCCTGGAGTGGGACAGGGTACCAGCCCCAGCATTTT,CAWSGTGYQPQHF
TRBD2,TRBV5-4,TRBJ2-1,once,TGTGCCAGCAGCTTTGGACTAGCGGGAGTACGCAATGAGCAGTTCTTC,CASSFGLAGVRNEQFF
TRBD1,TRBV7-2,TRBJ2-3,NA,TGTGCCAGCAGCCGAGGGGGCGCTTTAGATACGCAGTATTTT,CASSRGGALDTQYF
NA,TRBV11-2,TRBJ2-7,NA,TGTGCCAGCAGCTCCGACTCATACGAGCAGTACTTC,CASSSDSYEQYF
NA,TRBV5-1,TRBJ1-1,NA,TGCGCCAGCAGCCCAGTAGGTCGGGACACTGAAGCTTTCTTT,CASSPVGRDTEAFF
TRBD1,TRBV11-2,TRBJ2-1,NA,TGTGCCAGCAGCCCCGGGACAGGGGGCTATGAGCAGTTCTTC,CASSPGTGGYEQFF
TRBD1,TRBV5-1,TRBJ1-2,NA,TGCGCCAGCAGTTTGGGGACAGGGGATCTTGGCTACACCTTC,CASSLGTGDLGYTF
TRBD2,TRBV13,TRBJ2-1,few,TGTGCCAGCAGCCTGAATCCCGGGACTAGCGCAACTTACAATGAGCAGTTCTTC,CASSLNPGTSATYNEQFF
TRBD1,TRBV28,TRBJ1-2,NA,TGTGCCAGCAGTTTATGGGAGATAGGACAGGGATACTATGGCTACACCTTC,CASSLWEIGQGYYGYTF
NA,TRBV7-6,TRBJ2-3,NA,TGTGCCAGCAATCTGGGACAAAGCACAGATACGCAGTATTTT,CASNLGQSTDTQYF
TRBD2,TRBV14,TRBJ2-1,few,TGTGCCAGCAGCCAAGGCGGGAGCTCCTACAATGAGCAGTTCTTC,CASSQGGSSYNEQFF
NA,TRBV2,TRBJ2-3,NA,TGTGCCAGCAGGGCGGACACAGATACGCAGTATTTT,CASRADTDTQYF
NA,TRBV9,TRBJ2-1,NA,TGTGCCAGCAGCTCCAGACTGGCCCATTATGAGCAGTTCTTC,CASSSRLAHYEQFF
TRBD1,TRBV4-2,TRBJ1-5,few,TGTGCCAGCAGCCGCACGGGACAGGGCGGTCAGCCCCAGCATTTT,CASSRTGQGGQPQHF
TRBD1,TRBV27,TRBJ1-4,NA,TGTGCCAGCAGTGCCGACCTACCGGGACAGGGGGCGGTGGAAGATGAAAAACTGTTTTTT,CASSADLPGQGAVEDEKLFF
TRBD1,TRBV6-1,TRBJ2-1,NA,TGTGCCAGCAGTGAATGGGGACAGGGGGAGAATGAGCAGTTCTTC,CASSEWGQGENEQFF
TRBD1,TRBV6-6,TRBJ1-2,NA,TGTGCCAGCAGTGACAGGGAGTGGGGCTACACCTTC,CASSDREWGYTF
TRBD1,TRBV6-5,TRBJ1-4,NA,TGTGCCAGCAGTCCGCGGACAGGGGCGACGGGGAAACTGTTTTTT,CASSPRTGATGKLFF
NA,TRBV27,TRBJ1-2,few,TGTGCCAGCAGGCCCATCGACAGGACCTATGGCTACACCTTC,CASRPIDRTYGYTF
TRBD2,TRBV25-1,TRBJ2-7,NA,TGTGCCAGCAGTGCGGGGGGGGGACCCGAGCAGTACTTC,CASSAGGGPEQYF
NA,TRBV5-1,TRBJ1-3,NA,TGCGCCAGCAGCTTGGGACTCTCTGGAAACACCATATATTTT,CASSLGLSGNTIYF
NA,TRBV5-1,TRBJ2-5,NA,TGCGCCAGCAGCTTGGCCGCGTTCGACATAAAGACCCAGTACTTC,CASSLAAFDIKTQYF
TRBD2,TRBV7-2,TRBJ2-2,NA,TGTGCCAGCAGCCCTAGCGGACTAAACACCGGGGAGCTGTTTTTT,CASSPSGLNTGELFF
NA,TRBV19,TRBJ2-6,NA,TGTGCCAGTAGTATAGTTGAGGGTACGGGGGCCAACGTCCTGACTTTC,CASSIVEGTGANVLTF
TRBD2,TRBV18,TRBJ2-7,NA,TGTGCCAGCTCACGTAGCGGGGGTGCCTACGAGCAGTACTTC,CASSRSGGAYEQYF